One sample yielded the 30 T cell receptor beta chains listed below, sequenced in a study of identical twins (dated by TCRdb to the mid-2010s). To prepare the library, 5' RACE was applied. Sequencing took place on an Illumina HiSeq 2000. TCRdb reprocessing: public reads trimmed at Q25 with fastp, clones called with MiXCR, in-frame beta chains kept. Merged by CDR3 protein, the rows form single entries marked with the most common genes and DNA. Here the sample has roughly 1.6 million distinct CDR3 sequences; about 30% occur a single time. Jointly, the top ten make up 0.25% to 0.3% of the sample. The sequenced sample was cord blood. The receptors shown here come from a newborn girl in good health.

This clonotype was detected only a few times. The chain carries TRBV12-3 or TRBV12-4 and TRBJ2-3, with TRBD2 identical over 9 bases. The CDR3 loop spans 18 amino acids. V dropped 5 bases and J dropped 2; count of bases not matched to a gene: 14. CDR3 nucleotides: TGTGCCAGCAGTCCCCGGCTAGCGGGGTTTACTTACACAGATACGCAGTATTTT. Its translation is CASSPRLAGFTYTDTQYF.

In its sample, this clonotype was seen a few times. The CDR3 sequence: CATSDPVGVRGRETQYF. The CDR3, as DNA: TGTGCCACCAGTGATCCCGTTGGCGTAAGGGGGCGAGAGACCCAGTACTTC. This sequence joins TRBV24-1 and TRBJ2-5; 7 nucleotides line up with TRBD1. The length of the CDR3 is 17 residues. The ends lost 3 bases at V and 4 bases at J; junction bases unmatched: 13. Germline V gives CDR1 KGHDR, CDR2 SFDVKD.

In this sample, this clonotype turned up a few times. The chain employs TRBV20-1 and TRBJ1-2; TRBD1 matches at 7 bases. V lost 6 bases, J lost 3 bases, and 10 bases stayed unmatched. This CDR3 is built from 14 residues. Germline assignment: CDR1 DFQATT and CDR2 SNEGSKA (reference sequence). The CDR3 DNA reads TGCAGTGCGAAACAGGGGAATTACGACTATGGCTACACCTTC. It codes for CSAKQGNYDYGYTF.

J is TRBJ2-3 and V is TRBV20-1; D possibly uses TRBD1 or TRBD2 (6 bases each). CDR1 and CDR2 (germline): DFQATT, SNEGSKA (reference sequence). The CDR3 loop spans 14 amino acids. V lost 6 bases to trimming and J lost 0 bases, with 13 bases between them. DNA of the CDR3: TGCAGTGCGAAGGAGGGGGGAAGCACAGATACGCAGTATTTT. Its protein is CSAKEGGSTDTQYF.

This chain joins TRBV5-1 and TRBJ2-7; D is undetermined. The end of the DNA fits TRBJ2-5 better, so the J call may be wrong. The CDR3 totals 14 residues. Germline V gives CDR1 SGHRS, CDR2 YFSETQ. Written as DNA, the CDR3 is TGCGCCAGCAGCTTGGGAGCTTCTGGCGGGACCCAGTACTTC. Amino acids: CASSLGASGGTQYF.

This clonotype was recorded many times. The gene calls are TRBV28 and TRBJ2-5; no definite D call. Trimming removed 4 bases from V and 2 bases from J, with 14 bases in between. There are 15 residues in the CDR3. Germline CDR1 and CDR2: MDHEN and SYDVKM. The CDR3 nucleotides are TGTGCCAGCAGTTCTCCAGCAGGTAGACAAGAGACCCAGTACTTC. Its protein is CASSSPAGRQETQYF.

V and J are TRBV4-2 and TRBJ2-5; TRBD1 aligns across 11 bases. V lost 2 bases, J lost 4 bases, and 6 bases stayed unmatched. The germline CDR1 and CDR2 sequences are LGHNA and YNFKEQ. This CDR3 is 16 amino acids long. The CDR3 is CASSQTLGTGGETQYF. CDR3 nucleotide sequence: TGTGCCAGCAGCCAAACACTTGGGACAGGGGGAGAGACCCAGTACTTC.

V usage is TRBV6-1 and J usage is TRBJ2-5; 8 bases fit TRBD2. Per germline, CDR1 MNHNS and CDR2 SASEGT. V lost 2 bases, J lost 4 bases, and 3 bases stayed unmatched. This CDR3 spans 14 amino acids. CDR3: CASSERGGPETQYF. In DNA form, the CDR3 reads TGTGCCAGCAGTGAACGGGGGGGCCCAGAGACCCAGTACTTC.

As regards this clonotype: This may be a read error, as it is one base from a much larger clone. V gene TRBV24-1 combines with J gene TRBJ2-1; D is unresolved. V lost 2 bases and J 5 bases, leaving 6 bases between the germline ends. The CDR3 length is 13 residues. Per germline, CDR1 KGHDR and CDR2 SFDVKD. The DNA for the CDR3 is TGTGCCACCAGTGATTGGAACAACAATGAGCAGTTCTTC. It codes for CATSDWNNNEQFF.

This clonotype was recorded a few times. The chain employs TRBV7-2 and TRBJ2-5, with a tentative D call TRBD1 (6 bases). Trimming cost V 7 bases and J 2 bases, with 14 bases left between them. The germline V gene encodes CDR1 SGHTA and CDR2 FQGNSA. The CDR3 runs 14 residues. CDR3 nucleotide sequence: TGTGCCAGCACCAAACGGACAGAGCAAGAGACCCAGTACTTC. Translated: CASTKRTEQETQYF.

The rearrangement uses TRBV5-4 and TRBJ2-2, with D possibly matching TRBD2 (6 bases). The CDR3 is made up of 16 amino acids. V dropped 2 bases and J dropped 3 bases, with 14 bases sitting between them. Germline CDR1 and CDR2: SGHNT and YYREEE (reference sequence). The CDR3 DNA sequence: TGTGCCAGCAGCTTCCCCAGGGAGGAGGACACCGGGGAGCTGTTTTTT. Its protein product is CASSFPREEDTGELFF.

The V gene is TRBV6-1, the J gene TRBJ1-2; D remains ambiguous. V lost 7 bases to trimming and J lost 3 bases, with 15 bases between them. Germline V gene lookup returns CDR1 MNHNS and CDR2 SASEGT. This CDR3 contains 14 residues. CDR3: CASIPGLGYYGYTF. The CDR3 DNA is TGTGCCAGCATCCCAGGATTGGGTTACTATGGCTACACCTTC.

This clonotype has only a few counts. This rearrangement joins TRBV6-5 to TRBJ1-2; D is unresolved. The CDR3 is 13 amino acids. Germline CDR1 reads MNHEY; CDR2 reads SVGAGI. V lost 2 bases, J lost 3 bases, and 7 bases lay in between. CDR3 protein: CASSYGQHYGYTF. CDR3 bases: TGTGCCAGCAGTTACGGGCAGCACTATGGCTACACCTTC.

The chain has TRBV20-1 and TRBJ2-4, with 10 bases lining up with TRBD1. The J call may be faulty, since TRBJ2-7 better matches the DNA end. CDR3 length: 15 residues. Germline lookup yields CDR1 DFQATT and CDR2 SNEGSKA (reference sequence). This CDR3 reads CSAHPTGGFSYEQYF. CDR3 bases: TGCAGTGCTCACCCGACAGGGGGCTTCTCCTACGAGCAGTACTTC.

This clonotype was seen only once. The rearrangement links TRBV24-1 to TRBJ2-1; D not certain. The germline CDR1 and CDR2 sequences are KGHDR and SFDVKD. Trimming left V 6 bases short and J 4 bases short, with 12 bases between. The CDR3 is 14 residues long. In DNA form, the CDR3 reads TGTGCCACCAGTCCAGCGCGATCGTACAATGAGCAGTTCTTC. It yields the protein CATSPARSYNEQFF.

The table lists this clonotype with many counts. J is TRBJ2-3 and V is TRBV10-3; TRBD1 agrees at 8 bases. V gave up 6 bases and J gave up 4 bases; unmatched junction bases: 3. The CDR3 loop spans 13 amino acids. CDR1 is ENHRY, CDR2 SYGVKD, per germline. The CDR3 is CAISDRGSDTQYF. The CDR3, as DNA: TGTGCCATCAGCGACAGGGGCTCAGATACGCAGTATTTT.

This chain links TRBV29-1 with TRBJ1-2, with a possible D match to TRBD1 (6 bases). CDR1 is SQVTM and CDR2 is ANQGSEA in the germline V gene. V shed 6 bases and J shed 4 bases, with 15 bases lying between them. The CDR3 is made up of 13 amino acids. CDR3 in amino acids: CSVLGQRSYGYTF. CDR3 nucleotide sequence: TGCAGCGTCCTCGGACAGCGGTCCTATGGCTACACCTTC.

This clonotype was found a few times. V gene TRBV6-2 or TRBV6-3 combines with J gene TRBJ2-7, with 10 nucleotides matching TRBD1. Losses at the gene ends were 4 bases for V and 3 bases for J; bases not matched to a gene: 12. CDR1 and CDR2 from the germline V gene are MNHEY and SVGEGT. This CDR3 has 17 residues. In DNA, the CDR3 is TGTGCCAGCAGTTTACCCTGGGGGACAGGGGATTTCTACGAGCAGTACTTC. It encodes CASSLPWGTGDFYEQYF.

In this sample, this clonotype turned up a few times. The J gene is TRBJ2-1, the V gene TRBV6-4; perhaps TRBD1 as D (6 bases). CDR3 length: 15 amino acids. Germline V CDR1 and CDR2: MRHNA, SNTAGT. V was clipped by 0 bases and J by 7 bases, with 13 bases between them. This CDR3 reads CASSDSGRGGNEQFF. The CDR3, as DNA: TGTGCCAGCAGTGACTCAGGCAGGGGTGGGAATGAGCAGTTCTTC.

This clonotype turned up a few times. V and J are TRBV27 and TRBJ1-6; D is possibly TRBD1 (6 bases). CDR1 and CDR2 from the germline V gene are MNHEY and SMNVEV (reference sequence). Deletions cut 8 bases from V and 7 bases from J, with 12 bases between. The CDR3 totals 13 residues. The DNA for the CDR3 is TGTGCCAGCGGTATAGGGGGGAATTCACCCCTCCACTTT. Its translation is CASGIGGNSPLHF.

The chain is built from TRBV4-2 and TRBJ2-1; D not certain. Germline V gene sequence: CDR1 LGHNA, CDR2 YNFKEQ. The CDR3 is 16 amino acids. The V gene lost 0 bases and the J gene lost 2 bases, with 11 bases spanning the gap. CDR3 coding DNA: TGTGCCAGCAGCCAAGATCCCAGGTCCCCCTACAATGAGCAGTTCTTC. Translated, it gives CASSQDPRSPYNEQFF.

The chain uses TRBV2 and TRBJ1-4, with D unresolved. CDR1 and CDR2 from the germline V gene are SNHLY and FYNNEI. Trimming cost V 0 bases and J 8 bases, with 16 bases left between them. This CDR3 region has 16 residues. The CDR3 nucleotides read TGTGCCAGCAGTGAAGCGCTTCGTGCAGCCGGAGAAAAACTGTTTTTT. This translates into CASSEALRAAGEKLFF.

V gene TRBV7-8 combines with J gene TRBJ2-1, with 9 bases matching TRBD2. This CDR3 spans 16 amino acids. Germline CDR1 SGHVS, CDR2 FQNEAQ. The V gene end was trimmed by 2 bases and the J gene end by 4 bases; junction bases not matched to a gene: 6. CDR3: CASSLQRTSEYNEQFF. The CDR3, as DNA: TGTGCCAGCAGCTTACAAAGGACTAGCGAGTACAATGAGCAGTTCTTC.

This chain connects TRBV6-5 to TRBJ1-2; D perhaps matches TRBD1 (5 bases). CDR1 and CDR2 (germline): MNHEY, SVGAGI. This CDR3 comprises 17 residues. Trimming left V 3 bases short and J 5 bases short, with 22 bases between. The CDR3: CASSYSKFREGRYGYTF. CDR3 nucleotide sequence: TGTGCCAGCAGTTATTCGAAATTCAGGGAGGGTCGGTATGGCTACACCTTC.

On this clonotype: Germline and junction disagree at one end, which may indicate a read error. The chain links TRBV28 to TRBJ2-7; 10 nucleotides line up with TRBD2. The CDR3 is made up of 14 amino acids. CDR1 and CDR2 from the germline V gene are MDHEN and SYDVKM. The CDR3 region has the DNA TGTGCCGGCAGTTTGTCACTAGCGGGGTACGAGCAGTACTTC. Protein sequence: CAGSLSLAGYEQYF.

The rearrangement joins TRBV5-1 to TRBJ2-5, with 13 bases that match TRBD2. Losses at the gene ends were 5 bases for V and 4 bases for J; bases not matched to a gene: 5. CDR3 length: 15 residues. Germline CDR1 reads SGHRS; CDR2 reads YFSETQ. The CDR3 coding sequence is TGCGCCAGCAGAGGGACTAGCGGGGTCGGAGAGACCCAGTACTTC. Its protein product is CASRGTSGVGETQYF.

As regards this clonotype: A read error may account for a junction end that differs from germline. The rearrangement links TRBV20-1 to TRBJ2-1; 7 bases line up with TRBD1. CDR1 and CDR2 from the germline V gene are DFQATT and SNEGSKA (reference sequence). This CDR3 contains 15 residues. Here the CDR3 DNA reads TGCGGTGCTCCCCGGGACAGCCCTTTGCGAGATGAGCAGTTCTTC. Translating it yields CGAPRDSPLRDEQFF.

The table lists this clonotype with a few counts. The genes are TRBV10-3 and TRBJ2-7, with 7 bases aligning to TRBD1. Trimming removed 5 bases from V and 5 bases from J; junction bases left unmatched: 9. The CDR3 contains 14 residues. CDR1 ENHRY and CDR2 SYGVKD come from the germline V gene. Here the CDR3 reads CAISSWTGSNEQYF. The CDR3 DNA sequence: TGTGCCATCAGTTCCTGGACAGGTTCCAACGAGCAGTACTTC.

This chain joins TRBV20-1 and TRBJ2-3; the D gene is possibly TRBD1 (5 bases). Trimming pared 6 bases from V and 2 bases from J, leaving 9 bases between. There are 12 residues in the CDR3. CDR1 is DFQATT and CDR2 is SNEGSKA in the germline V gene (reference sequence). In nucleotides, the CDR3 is TGCAGTGCCTCAGGGAACACAGATACGCAGTATTTT. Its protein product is CSASGNTDTQYF.

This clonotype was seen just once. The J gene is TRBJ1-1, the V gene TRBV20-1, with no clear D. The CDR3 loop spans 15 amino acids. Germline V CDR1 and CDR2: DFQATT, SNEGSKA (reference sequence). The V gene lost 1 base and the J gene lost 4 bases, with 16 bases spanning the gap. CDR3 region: CSARAGGRQSTEAFF. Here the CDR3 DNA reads TGCAGTGCTAGAGCAGGAGGGAGGCAGAGCACTGAAGCTTTCTTT.